What follows describes a single T cell receptor (beta chain). The ends were cut back, 6 bases at V and 6 bases at J, with 15 bases in the middle. CDR3 size: 14 residues. The V gene's germline CDR1 is MNHEY and CDR2 SMNVEV (reference sequence). This record belongs to a study of blood T cell repertoires in COVID-19. Study details: COVID-19 samples from acute and convalescent phases originated in the United States, Italy and Spain. PBMCs, B-cell-depleted T cells, or T cells provided the cDNA or gDNA that made up the material.

The authors' processing: By means of reference gene primer amplification, nucleated cell counts were estimated. Profiled with immunoSEQ multiplex PCR; TCRdb holds only in-frame clones, not every one. V, J and clone size derive from that table, while D and trimming were established from the DNA sequence. Of 20,000 to 25,000 clones detected, around 80% appear once; the ten largest clones hold around 13%. Source material: peripheral blood. The TCR originated in a man between 60 and 75 years old with active COVID-19. The chain combines TRBV27 with TRBJ2-1; D is possibly TRBD2 (7 bases). The CDR3 is CASRGAGVVNEQFF. In nucleotides, the CDR3 is TGTGCCAGCAGGGGGGCGGGAGTGGTCAATGAGCAGTTCTTC.